The 8 T cell receptor beta chains given below trace back to one sample, sequenced in a study of blood T cell repertoires in COVID-19. Method: immunoSEQ multiplex PCR; TCRdb's copy keeps in-frame clones and lacks some. In the table there are 22,000 or so clones, around 89% of which are singletons. The specimen was peripheral blood. Receptor source: a woman aged 55-70 years with active COVID-19.

The chain is built from TRBV10-2 and TRBJ2-6, with D possibly matching TRBD1 (7 bases). The length of the CDR3 is 15 residues. Germline CDR1 and CDR2: WSHSY and SAAADI. Trimming stripped 7 bases from V and 0 bases from J, with 10 bases between. CDR3 loop: CASTQGGSGANVLTF. Here the CDR3 DNA reads TGCGCCAGCACCCAGGGGGGCTCTGGGGCCAACGTCCTGACTTTC.

CDR3 nucleotide sequence: TGCGCCAGCAGCTTGGGAGGCTCTGGAAACACCATATATTTT. Residues: CASSLGGSGNTIYF. This rearrangement joins TRBV5-1 to TRBJ1-3; D unresolved. V was pared by 0 bases and J by 0 bases, with 4 bases between. Germline CDR1 and CDR2: SGHRS and YFSETQ. This CDR3 comprises 14 residues.

The chain couples TRBV18 to TRBJ2-1; 13 bases are shared with TRBD2. Germline CDR1 and CDR2: KGHSH and LQKENI. The V gene end was trimmed by 6 bases and the J gene end by 9 bases; junction bases not matched to a gene: 11. The CDR3 has 16 amino acids. CDR3 sequence (DNA): TGTGCCAGCTCGTCAGGGACTAGCGGGGTGCTGAGTGAGCAGTTCTTC. Amino acid sequence: CASSSGTSGVLSEQFF.

This sequence joins TRBV19 and TRBJ1-3; D is possibly TRBD1 (5 bases). Germline V lookup: CDR1 LNHDA, CDR2 SQIVND (reference sequence). This CDR3 has 14 residues. V lost 4 bases and J 3 bases, leaving 10 bases between the germline ends. The CDR3 sequence: CASSTNRRGNTIYF. Here the CDR3 DNA reads TGTGCCAGTAGTACCAACAGGCGTGGAAACACCATATATTTT. Looking up the rest from reference TRBV19 and TRBJ1-3 gives the full variable domain: DGGITQSPKYLFRKEGQNVTLSCEQNLNHDAMYWYRQDPGQGLRLIYYSQIVNDFQKGDIAEGYSVSREKKESFPLTVTSAQKNPTAFYLCASSTNRRGNTIYFGEGSWLTVV.

The table lists this clone with a count of one. This chain joins TRBV10-3 and TRBJ1-2; 7 positions match TRBD1. The CDR3 has 15 residues. After removal of 0 bases from V and 6 bases from J, the junction contained 7 bases not matched to a gene. In germline, CDR1 is ENHRY, CDR2 SYGVKD. CDR3 amino acids: CAISESTGTEDGYTF. The CDR3 DNA follows: TGTGCCATCAGTGAGTCTACCGGGACAGAAGATGGCTACACCTTC.

CDR3 in DNA: TGTGCCAGCAGTGCTCAAAGGGGGCGAGGCTACACCTTC. The encoded protein is CASSAQRGRGYTF. The rearrangement joins TRBV2 to TRBJ1-2; 7 nucleotides match TRBD1. The CDR3 consists of 13 residues. V lost 4 bases to trimming and J lost 8 bases; unmatched junction nucleotides: 7. The germline CDR1 and CDR2 sequences are SNHLY and FYNNEI.

V and J are TRBV7-6 and TRBJ2-3, with D tentatively TRBD2 (5 bases). Trimming shortened V by 5 bases and J by 2 bases, and 20 bases separated the two germline ends. The CDR3 covers 17 residues. Per germline, CDR1 SGHVS and CDR2 FNYEAQ. The CDR3 spells CASSPSGSGSYTDTQYF. DNA of the CDR3: TGTGCCAGCAGCCCCAGTGGTTCGGGGTCGTACACAGATACGCAGTATTTT.

The V gene is TRBV12-5, the J gene TRBJ1-3, with 7 bases fitting TRBD1. This CDR3 spans 20 amino acids. Germline CDR1 LGHNT, CDR2 FRNRAP. Trimming cost V 1 base and J 0 bases; bases outside gene matches: 15. The CDR3 region has the DNA TGTGCTAGTGGTTTGGCAATATCTTCAATACAGGGGATCTCTGGAAACACCATATATTTT. Its translation: CASGLAISSIQGISGNTIYF.